Listed here are 5 T cell receptor beta chains from one sample, sequenced in a study of shared clonotypes between healthy human individuals. Libraries were prepared by immunoSEQ multiplex PCR; TCRdb keeps only in-frame clonotypes and omits some of them. In the table there are approximately 2.5 million clones, approximately 93% of which are singletons. Sequencing was carried out using naive CD4+ T cells from PBMCs. Subset described: CD45RA+ positively selected. These receptors originate from a man in his late teens or twenties in good health. Some clones in this sample may be carry-over from other donors' samples.

This chain links TRBV30 with TRBJ2-2; TRBD2 is a possible D gene (6 bases). CDR1 is GTSNPN and CDR2 is SVGIG in the germline V gene (reference sequence). This CDR3 region has 15 residues. The germline V and J ends were trimmed by 2 bases and 0 bases, with 10 bases remaining between them. The CDR3 loop is CAWSLGLANTGELFF. The CDR3 DNA follows: TGTGCCTGGAGTTTGGGACTGGCGAACACCGGGGAGCTGTTTTTT.

The gene calls are TRBV29-1 and TRBJ2-1; 9 bases agree with TRBD2. Germline V gene sequence: CDR1 SQVTM, CDR2 ANQGSEA. The CDR3 length is 14 residues. V lost 3 bases, J lost 4 bases, and 4 bases stayed unmatched. The CDR3 region is CSVDPSGRYNEQFF. The CDR3 DNA reads TGCAGCGTTGACCCCAGCGGGAGGTACAATGAGCAGTTCTTC.

The V gene is TRBV5-4, the J gene TRBJ1-1; TRBD1 might be the D (5 bases). V was clipped by 3 bases and J by 4 bases, with 16 bases between them. The CDR3 contains 15 residues. The germline V gene encodes CDR1 SGHNT and CDR2 YYREEE (reference sequence). Here the CDR3 reads CASSSAGPRGTEAFF. The CDR3 DNA sequence: TGTGCCAGCAGCTCCGCGGGGCCGCGTGGCACTGAAGCTTTCTTT.

The chain has TRBV7-9 and TRBJ2-7, with 13 bases aligning to TRBD2. Germline assignment: CDR1 SEHNR and CDR2 FQNEAQ (reference sequence). The V and J ends lost 5 bases and 6 bases, in that order; junction bases with no gene match: 19. This CDR3 contains 19 residues. CDR3 protein: CASSLKVGSGLAGVREQYF. CDR3 DNA sequence: TGTGCCAGCAGCCTTAAGGTGGGCAGCGGACTAGCGGGAGTCCGCGAGCAGTACTTC. The whole variable domain, remainder taken from reference TRBV7-9 and TRBJ2-7, is DTGVSQNPRHKITKRGQNVTFRCDPISEHNRLYWYRQTLGQGPEFLTYFQNEAQLEKSRLLSDRFSAERPKGSFSTLEIQRTEQGDSAMYLCASSLKVGSGLAGVREQYFGPGTRLTVT.

The chain has TRBV11-2 and TRBJ2-7; D remains unclear. The CDR3 covers 14 residues. Per germline, CDR1 SGHAT and CDR2 FQNNGV. V was clipped by 8 bases and J by 5 bases, with 19 bases between them. The chain's CDR3 is CASASGTARNEQYF. The DNA for the CDR3 is TGTGCCAGCGCGTCGGGTACGGCTCGAAACGAGCAGTACTTC.